The TCR beta chain under discussion was sequenced for a study of blood T cell repertoires in COVID-19. Looking at the study overall: Samples of COVID-19 (acute and convalescent) were obtained from the United States, Italy and Spain.

The V gene end was trimmed by 6 bases and the J gene end by 8 bases; junction bases not matched to a gene: 8. Germline lookup yields CDR1 KGHSH and CDR2 LQKENI. The CDR3 has 14 amino acids. Sequencing used immunoSEQ multiplex PCR; TCRdb keeps in-frame clones, though not all of them. The repertoire consists of about 69,000 clones, with roughly three quarters occurring once and the leading ten covering around 50%. The clonotype originates from a human donor in a cohort sampled during active COVID-19. Sequences were obtained from peripheral blood. V usage is TRBV18 and J usage is TRBJ2-1, with 9 bases identical to TRBD2. The CDR3 loop is CASSPGGGAHEQFF. The CDR3, as DNA: TGTGCCAGCTCCCCGGGCGGGGGGGCCCATGAGCAGTTCTTC.